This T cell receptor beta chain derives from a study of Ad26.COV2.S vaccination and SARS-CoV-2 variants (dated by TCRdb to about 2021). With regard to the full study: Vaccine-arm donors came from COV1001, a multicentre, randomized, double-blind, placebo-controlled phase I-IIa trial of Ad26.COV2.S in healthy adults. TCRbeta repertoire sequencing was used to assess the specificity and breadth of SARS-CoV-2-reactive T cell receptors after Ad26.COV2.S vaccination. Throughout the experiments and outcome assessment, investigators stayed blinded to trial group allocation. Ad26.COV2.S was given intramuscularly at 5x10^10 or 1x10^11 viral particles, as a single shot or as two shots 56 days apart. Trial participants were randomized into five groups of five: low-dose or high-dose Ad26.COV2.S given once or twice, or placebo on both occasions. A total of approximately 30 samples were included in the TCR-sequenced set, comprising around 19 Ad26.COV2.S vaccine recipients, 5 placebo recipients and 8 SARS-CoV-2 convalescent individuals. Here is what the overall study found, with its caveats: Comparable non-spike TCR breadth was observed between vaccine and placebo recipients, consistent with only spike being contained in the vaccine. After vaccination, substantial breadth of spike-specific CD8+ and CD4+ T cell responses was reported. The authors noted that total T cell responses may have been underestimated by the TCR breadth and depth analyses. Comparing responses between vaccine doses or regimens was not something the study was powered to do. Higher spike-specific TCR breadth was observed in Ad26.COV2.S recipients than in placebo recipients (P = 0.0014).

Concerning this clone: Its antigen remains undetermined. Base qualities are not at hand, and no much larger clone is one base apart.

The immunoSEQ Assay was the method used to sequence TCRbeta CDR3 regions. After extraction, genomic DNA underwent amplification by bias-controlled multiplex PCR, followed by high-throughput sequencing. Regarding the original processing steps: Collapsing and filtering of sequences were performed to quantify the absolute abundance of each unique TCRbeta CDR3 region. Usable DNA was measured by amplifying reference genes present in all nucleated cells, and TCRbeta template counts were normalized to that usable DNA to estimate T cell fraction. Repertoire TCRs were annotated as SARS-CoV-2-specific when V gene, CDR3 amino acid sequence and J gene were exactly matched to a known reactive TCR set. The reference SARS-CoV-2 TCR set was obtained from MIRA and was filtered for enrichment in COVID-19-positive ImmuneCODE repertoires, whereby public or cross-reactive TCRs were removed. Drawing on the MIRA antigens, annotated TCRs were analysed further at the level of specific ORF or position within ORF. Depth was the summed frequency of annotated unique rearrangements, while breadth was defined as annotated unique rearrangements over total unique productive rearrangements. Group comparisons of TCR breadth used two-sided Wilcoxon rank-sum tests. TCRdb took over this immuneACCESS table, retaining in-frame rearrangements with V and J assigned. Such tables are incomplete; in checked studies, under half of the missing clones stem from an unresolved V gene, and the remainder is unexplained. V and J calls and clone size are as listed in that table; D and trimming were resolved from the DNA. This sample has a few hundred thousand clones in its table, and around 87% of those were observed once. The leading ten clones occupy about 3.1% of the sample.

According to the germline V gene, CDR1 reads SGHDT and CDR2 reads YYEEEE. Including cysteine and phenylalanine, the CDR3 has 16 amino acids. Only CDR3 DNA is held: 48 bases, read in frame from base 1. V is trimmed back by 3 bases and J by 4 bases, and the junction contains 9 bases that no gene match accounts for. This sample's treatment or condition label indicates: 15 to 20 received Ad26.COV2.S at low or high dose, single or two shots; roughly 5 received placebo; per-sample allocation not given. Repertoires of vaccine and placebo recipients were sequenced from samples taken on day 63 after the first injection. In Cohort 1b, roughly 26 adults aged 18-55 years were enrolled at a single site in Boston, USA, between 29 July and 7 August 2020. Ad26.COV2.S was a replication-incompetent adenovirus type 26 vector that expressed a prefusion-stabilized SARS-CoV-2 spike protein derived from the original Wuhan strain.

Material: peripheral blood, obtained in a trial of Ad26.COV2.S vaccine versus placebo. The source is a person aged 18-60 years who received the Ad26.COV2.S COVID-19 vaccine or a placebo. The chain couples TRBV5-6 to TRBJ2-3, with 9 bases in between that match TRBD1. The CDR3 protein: CASSSAGTGWADTQYF. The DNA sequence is TGTGCCAGCAGCTCCGCCGGGACAGGGTGGGCAGATACGCAGTATTTT.